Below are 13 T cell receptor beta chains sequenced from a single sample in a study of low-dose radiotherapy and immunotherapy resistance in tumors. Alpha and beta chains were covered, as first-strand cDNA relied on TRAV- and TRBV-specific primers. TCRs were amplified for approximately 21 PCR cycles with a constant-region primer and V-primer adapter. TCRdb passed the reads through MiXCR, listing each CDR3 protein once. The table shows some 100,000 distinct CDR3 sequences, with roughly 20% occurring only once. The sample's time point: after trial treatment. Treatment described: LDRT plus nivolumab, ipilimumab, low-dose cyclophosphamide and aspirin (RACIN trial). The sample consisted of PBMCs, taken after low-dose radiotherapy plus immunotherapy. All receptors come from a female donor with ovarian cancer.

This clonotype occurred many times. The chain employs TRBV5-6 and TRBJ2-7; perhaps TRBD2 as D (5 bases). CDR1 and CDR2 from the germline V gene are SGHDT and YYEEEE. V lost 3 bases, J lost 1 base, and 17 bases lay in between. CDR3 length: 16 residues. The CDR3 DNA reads TGTGCCAGCAGCTCGTTCATCGGGGAAAGGTCCTACGAGCAGTACTTC. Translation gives CASSSFIGERSYEQYF.

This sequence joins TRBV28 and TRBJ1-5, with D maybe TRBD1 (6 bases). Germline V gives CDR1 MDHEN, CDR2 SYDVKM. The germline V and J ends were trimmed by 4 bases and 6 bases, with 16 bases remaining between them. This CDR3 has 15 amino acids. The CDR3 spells CASSSPGENRQPQHF. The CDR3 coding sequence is TGTGCCAGCAGTTCGCCAGGGGAGAATCGTCAGCCCCAGCATTTT.

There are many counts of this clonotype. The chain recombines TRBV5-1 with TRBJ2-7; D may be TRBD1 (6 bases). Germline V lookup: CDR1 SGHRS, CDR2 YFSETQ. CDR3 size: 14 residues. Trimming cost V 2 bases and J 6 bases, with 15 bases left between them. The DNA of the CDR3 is TGCGCCAGCAGCTTAGTACTGGGGGCCGTCGAGCAGTACTTC. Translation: CASSLVLGAVEQYF.

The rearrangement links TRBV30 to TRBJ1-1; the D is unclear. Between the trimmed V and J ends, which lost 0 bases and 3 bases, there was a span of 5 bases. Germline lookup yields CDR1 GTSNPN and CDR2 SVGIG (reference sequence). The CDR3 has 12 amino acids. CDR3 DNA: TGTGCCTGGAGTGTGGAGTACACTGAAGCTTTCTTT. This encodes CAWSVEYTEAFF.

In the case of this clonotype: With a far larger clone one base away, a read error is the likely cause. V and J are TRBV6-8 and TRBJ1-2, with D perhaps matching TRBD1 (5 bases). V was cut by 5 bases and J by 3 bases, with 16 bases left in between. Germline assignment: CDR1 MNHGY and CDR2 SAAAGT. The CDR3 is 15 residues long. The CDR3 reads CASSPPDRGDYGYTF. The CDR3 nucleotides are TGTGCCAGCAGTCCCCCCGACCGAGGGGACTATGGCTACACCTTC.

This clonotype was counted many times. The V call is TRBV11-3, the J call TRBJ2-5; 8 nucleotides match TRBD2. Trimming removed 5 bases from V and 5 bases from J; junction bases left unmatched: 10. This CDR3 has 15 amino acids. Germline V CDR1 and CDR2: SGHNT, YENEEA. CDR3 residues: CASSPSGSKWETQYF. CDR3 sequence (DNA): TGTGCCAGCAGCCCGAGCGGGAGTAAGTGGGAGACCCAGTACTTC.

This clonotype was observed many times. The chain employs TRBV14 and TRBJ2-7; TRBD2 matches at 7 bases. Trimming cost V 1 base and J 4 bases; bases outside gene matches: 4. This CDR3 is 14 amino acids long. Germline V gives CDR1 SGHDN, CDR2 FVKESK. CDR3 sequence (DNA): TGTGCCAGCAGCCAAGTCGGTAGCGGGTACGAGCAGTACTTC. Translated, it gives CASSQVGSGYEQYF.

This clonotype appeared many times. CDR3 bases: TGTGCCAGCAGTTCATACCAGGCGGGGGAGCAGTACTTC. Translation: CASSSYQAGEQYF. The chain links TRBV28 to TRBJ2-7; D perhaps matches TRBD2 (6 bases). The CDR3 has 13 amino acids. The germline V and J ends were trimmed by 4 bases and 7 bases, with 14 bases remaining between them. Per the germline V gene, CDR1 is MDHEN and CDR2 is SYDVKM.

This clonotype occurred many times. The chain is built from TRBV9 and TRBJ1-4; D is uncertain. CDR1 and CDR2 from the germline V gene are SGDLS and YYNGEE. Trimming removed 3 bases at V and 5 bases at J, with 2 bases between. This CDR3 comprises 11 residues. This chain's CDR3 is CASSDNEKLFF. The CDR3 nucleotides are TGTGCCAGCAGCGACAATGAAAAACTGTTTTTT.

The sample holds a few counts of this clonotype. Here the CDR3 reads CASKQGIGNQPQHF. The DNA for the CDR3 is TGTGCCAGTAAACAGGGAATCGGCAATCAGCCCCAGCATTTT. The gene calls are TRBV19 and TRBJ1-5; D may be TRBD1 (6 bases). The CDR3 spans 14 residues. V was pared by 7 bases and J by 2 bases, with 12 bases between. Germline CDR1 and CDR2: LNHDA and SQIVND (reference sequence). The full variable domain, its missing parts supplied by reference TRBV19 and TRBJ1-5, is DGGITQSPKYLFRKEGQNVTLSCEQNLNHDAMYWYRQDPGQGLRLIYYSQIVNDFQKGDIAEGYSVSREKKESFPLTVTSAQKNPTAFYLCASKQGIGNQPQHFGDGTRLSIL.

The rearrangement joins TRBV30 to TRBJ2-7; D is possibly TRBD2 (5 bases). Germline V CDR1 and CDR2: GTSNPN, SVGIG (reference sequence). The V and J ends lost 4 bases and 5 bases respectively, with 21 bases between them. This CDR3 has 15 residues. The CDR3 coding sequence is TGTGCCTGGATCACGGATCGGGCCCGAGGGCACGAGCAGTACTTC. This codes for CAWITDRARGHEQYF.

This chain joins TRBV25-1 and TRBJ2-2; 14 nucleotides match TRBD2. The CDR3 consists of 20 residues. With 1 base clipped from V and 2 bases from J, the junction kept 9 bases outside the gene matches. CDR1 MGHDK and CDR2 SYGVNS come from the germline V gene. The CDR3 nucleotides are TGTGCCAGCAGTGAATGGGGGACTAGCGGGGGCCCTTCAAACACCGGGGAGCTGTTTTTT. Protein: CASSEWGTSGGPSNTGELFF.

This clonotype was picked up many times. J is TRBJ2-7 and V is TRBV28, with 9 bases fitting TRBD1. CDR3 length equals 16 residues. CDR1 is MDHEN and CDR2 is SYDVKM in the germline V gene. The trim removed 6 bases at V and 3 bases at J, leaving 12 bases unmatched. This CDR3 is CASSLGSGTGIYEQYF. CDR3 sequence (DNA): TGTGCCAGCAGCTTGGGATCGGGGACAGGGATCTACGAGCAGTACTTC.